This T cell receptor beta chain was sequenced in a study of vaccination effects on CD4 cells after COVID-19. Subsequent to a culture period of more than 9 days, CD4+ T cells were isolated. With respect to this clone: Its antigen remains unidentified.

The protocol was immunoSEQ multiplex PCR, while the TCRdb copy is restricted to in-frame clones and leaves out a portion. The table shows 25,000 to 35,000 clones, with about two thirds occurring only once. The receptor's source is a human donor who received a COVID-19 vaccine. This specimen consisted of CD4+ T cells from PBMCs cultured without peptide, obtained before COVID-19 vaccination.

The CDR3 loop is CASSLGPGNSYEQYF. For the CDR3, the DNA is TGTGCCAGCAGCTTGGGACCGGGTAACTCCTACGAGCAGTACTTC. The rearrangement links TRBV5-5 to TRBJ2-7; D ambiguous. V was cut by 0 bases and J by 0 bases, with 10 bases left in between. The CDR3 runs to 15 residues. CDR1 is SGHKS, CDR2 YYEKEE, per germline (reference sequence).